The clone carrying this T cell receptor (beta chain) occurred a few times. Its antigen is not identified. The data originate from a study of T cells in Graves' hyperthyroidism and ophthalmopathy. Study in general: The authors collected peripheral blood at initial diagnosis, before any treatment.

Whole-study findings and limits: Using 13 V-J features, a model discriminated ophthalmopathy from stable hyperthyroidism. Most clonotypes that expanded in the thyroid above 0.001 also showed up in blood.

What was amplified from RNA transcripts were TCR beta CDR3 regions. TCR CDR3 regions were first amplified by RT-PCR with HTBI primers. Via MiXCR, TCRdb re-called the multiplex PCR reads, giving one row per CDR3 protein. This table has over 650,000 distinct CDR3 sequences, roughly 17% appearing once. The CDR3 has 18 amino acids. Germline assignment: CDR1 SGHTA and CDR2 FQGTGA. V trimming: 4 bases; J trimming: 1 base; junction bases outside the gene matches: 14. Calling Graves' hyperthyroidism stable meant ophthalmopathy did not progress within 18 months. Sequencing used blood. The receptor comes from a man between 18 and 35 years old with Graves' hyperthyroidism. V gene TRBV7-3 combines with J gene TRBJ1-2, with 8 bases aligning to TRBD1. The CDR3 spells CASSSPAWTGLHNYGYTF. CDR3 coding DNA: TGTGCCAGCAGCTCCCCTGCGTGGACAGGGCTTCATAACTATGGCTACACCTTC.